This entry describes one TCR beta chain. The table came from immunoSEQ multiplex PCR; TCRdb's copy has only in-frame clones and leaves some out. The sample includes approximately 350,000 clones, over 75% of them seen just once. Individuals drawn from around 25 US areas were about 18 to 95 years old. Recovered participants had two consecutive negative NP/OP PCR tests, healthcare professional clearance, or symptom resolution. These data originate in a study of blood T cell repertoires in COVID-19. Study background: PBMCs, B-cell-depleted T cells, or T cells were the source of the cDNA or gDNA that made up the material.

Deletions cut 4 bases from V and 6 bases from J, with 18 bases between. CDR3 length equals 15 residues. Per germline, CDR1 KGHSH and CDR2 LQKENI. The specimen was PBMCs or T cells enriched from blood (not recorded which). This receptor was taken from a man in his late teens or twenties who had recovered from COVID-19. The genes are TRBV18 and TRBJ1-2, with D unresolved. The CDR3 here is CASSLSGRESNGYTF. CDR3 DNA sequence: TGTGCCAGCTCACTCTCGGGGAGGGAGTCAAATGGCTACACCTTC.